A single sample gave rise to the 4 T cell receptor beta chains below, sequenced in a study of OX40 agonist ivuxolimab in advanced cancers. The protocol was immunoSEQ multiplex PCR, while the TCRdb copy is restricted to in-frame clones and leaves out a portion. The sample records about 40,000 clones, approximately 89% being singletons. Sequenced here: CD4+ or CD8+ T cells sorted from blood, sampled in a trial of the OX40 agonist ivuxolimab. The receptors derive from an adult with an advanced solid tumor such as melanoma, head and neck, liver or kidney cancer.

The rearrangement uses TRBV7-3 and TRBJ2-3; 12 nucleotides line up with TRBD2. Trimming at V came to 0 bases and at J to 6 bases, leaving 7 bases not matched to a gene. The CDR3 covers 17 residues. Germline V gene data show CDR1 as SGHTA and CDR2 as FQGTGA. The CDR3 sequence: CASSLTSSGRASDTQYF. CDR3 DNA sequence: TGTGCCAGCAGCTTAACGTCTAGCGGGAGGGCAAGTGATACGCAGTATTTT.

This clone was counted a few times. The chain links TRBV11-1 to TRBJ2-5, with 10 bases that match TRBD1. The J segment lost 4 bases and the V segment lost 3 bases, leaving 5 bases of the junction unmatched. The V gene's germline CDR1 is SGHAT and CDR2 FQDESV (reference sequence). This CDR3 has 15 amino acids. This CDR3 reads CASSFGTGETETQYF. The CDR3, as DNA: TGTGCCAGCAGCTTTGGGACAGGGGAGACAGAGACCCAGTACTTC. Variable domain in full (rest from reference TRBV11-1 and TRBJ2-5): EAEVAQSPRYKITEKSQAVAFWCDPISGHATLYWYRQILGQGPELLVQFQDESVVDDSQLPKDRFSAERLKGVDSTLKIQPAELGDSAMYLCASSFGTGETETQYFGPGTRLLVL.

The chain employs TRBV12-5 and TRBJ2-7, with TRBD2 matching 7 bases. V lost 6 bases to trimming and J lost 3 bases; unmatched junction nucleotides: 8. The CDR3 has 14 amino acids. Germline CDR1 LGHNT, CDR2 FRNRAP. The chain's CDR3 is CASGIRDYHYEQYF. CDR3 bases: TGTGCTAGTGGCATCCGGGACTACCACTACGAGCAGTACTTC.

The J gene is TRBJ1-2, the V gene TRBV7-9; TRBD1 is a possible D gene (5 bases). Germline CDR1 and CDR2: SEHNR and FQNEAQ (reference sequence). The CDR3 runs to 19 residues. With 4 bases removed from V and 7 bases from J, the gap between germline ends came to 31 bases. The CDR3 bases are TGTGCCAGCAGCTGGAACCCTGGACAAGATAAAGTGAAGAGGTCTGGCTACACCTTC. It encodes CASSWNPGQDKVKRSGYTF.